This T cell receptor beta chain was found in a study of T cell responses to AZD1222 COVID-19 vaccine. General observations from the study: Samples come after the peak T cell response, not at day 14.

TCRdb's table, derived via immunoSEQ multiplex PCR, lists solely in-frame clones and lacks some. In the table there are approximately 140,000 clones, 92% of which are singletons. V lost 4 bases, J lost 2 bases, and 18 bases lay in between. The germline CDR1 and CDR2 sequences are SGHNT and YYREEE (reference sequence). This CDR3 is 16 amino acids long. As to this clone: Its target is not known.

Material: peripheral blood, obtained 28 days after the second AZD1222 dose. The source of this sequence is an adult who received the AZD1222 COVID-19 vaccine. The chain joins TRBV5-4 to TRBJ1-1; no definite D call. CDR3 region: CASSVWEGPLNTEAFF. The CDR3 coding sequence is TGTGCCAGCAGCGTTTGGGAAGGCCCTTTAAACACTGAAGCTTTCTTT.